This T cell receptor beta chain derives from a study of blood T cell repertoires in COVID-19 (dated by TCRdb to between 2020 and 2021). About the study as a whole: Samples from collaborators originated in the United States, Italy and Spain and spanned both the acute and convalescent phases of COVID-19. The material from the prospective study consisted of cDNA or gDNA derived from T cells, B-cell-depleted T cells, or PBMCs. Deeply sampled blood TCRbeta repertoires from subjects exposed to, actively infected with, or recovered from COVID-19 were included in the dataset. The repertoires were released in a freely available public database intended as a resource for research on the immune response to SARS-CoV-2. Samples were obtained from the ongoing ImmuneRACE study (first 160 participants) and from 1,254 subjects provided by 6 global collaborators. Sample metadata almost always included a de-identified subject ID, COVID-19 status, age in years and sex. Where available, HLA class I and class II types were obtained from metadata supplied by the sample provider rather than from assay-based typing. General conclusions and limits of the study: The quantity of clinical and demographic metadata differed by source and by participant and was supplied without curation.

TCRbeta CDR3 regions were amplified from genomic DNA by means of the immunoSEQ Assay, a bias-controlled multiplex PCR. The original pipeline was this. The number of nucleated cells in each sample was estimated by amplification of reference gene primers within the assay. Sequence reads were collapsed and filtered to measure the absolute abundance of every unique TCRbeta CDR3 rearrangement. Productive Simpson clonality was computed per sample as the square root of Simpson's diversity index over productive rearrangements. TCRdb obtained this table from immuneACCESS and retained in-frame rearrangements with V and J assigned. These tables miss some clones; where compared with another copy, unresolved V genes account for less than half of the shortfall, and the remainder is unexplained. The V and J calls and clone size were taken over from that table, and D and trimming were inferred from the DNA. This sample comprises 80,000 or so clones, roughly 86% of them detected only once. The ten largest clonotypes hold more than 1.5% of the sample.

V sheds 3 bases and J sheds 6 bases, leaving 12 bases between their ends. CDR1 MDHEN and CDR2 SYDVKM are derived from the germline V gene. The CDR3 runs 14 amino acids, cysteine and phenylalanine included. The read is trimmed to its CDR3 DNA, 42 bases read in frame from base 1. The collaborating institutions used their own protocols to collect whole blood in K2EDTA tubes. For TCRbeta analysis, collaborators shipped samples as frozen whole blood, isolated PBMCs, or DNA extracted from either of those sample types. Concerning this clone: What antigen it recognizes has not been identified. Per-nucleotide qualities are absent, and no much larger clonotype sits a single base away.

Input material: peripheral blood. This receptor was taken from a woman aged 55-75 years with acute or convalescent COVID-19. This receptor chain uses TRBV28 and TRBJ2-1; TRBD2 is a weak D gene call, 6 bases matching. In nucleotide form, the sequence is TGTGCCAGCAGTTTCCCGGGAGAGGGCAATGAGCAGTTCTTC. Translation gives CASSFPGEGNEQFF.